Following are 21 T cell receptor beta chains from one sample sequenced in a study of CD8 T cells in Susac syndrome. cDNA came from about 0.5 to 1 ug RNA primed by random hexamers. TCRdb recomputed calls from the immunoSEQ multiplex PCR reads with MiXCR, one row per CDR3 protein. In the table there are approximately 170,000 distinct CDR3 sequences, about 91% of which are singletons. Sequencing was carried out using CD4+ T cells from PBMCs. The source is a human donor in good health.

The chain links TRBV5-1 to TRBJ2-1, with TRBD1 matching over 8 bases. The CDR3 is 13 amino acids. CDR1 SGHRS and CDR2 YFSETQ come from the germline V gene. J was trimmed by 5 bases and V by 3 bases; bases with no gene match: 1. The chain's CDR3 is CASSWGQDNEQFF. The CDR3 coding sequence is TGCGCCAGCAGCTGGGGACAGGACAATGAGCAGTTCTTC. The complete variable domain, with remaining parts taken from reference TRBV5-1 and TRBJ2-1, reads KAGVTQTPRYLIKTRGQQVTLSCSPISGHRSVSWYQQTPGQGLQFLFEYFSETQRNKGNFPGRFSGRQFSNSRSEMNVSTLELGDSALYLCASSWGQDNEQFFGPGTRLTVL.

CDR3 sequence reads: CASSLYRWGIDLQETQYF. In nucleotides, the CDR3 is TGTGCCAGCAGCCTCTACAGGTGGGGGATCGACCTTCAAGAGACCCAGTACTTC. The V call is TRBV7-8, the J call TRBJ2-5; D may correspond to TRBD1 or TRBD2 (5 bases each). The germline gives CDR1 SGHVS, CDR2 FQNEAQ. Trimming took 5 bases from V and 2 from J, leaving 24 bases between them. This CDR3 is 18 amino acids long.

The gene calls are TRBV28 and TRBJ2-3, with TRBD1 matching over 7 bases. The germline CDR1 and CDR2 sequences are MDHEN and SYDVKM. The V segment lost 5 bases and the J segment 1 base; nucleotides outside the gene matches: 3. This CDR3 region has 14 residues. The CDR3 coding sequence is TGTGCCAGCAGTGAGGGGGCAGGCACAGATACGCAGTATTTT. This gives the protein CASSEGAGTDTQYF.

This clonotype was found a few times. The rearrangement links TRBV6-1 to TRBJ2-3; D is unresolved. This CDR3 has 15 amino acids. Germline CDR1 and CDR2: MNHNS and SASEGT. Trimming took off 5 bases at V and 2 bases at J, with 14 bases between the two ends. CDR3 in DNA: TGTGCCAGCAGTACCCTCGCGGAGTTCACAGATACGCAGTATTTT. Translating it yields CASSTLAEFTDTQYF.

This CDR3 is CASTLGPNYEQYF. The CDR3 coding sequence is TGTGCCAGCACCCTCGGGCCGAACTACGAGCAGTACTTC. V and J are TRBV6-2 or TRBV6-3 and TRBJ2-7; D unresolved. Germline assignment: CDR1 MNHEY and CDR2 SVGEGT. This CDR3 is built from 13 residues. With 7 bases removed from V and 3 bases from J, the gap between germline ends came to 13 bases.

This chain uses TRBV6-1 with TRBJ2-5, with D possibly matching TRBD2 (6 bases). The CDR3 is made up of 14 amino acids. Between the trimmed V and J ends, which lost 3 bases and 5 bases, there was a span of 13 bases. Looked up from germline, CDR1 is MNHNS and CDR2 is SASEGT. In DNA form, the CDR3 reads TGTGCCAGCAGTGAGATAGGAGGGTCCGAGACCCAGTACTTC. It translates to CASSEIGGSETQYF.

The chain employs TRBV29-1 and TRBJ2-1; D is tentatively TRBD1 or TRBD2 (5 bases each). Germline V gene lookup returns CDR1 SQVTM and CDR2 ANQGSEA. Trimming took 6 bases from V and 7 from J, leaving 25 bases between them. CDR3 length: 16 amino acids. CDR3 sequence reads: CSVPRGTPPTGNEQFF. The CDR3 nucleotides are TGCAGCGTGCCCCGAGGGACCCCCCCTACTGGGAATGAGCAGTTCTTC.

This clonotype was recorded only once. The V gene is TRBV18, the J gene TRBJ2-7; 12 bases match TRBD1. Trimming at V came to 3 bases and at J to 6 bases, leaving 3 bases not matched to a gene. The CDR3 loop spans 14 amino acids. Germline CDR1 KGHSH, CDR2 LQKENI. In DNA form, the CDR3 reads TGTGCCAGCTCACCCGGGACAGGGGGCATCGAGCAGTACTTC. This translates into CASSPGTGGIEQYF.

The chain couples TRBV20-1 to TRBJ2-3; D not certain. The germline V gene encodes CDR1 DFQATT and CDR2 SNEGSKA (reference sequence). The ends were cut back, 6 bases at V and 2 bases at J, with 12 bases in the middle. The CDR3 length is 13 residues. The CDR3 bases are TGCAGTGCCCCGGAAGCCTCCACAGATACGCAGTATTTT. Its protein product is CSAPEASTDTQYF.

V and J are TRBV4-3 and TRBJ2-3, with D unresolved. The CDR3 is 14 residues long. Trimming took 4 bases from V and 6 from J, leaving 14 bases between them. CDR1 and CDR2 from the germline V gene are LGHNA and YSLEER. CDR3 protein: CASSPRELGDTQYF. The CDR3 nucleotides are TGCGCCAGCAGCCCCCGCGAGCTGGGGGATACGCAGTATTTT.

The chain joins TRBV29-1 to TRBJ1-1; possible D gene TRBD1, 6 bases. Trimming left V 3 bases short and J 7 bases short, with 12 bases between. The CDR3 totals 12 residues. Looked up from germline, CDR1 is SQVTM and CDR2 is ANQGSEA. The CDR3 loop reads CSVDQGQGEAFF. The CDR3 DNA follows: TGCAGCGTTGATCAGGGGCAGGGTGAAGCTTTCTTT.

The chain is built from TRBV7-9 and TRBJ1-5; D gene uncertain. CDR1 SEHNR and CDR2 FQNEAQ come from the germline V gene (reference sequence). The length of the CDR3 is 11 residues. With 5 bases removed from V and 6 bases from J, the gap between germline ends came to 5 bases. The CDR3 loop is CASSPGQPQHF. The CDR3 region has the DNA TGTGCCAGCAGCCCAGGTCAGCCCCAGCATTTT.

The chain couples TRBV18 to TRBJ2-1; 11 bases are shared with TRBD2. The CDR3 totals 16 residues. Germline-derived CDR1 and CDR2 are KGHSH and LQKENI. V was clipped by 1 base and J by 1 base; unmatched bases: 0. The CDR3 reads CASSPLAGGSYNEQFF. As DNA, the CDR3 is TGTGCCAGCTCACCACTAGCGGGGGGGTCCTACAATGAGCAGTTCTTC.

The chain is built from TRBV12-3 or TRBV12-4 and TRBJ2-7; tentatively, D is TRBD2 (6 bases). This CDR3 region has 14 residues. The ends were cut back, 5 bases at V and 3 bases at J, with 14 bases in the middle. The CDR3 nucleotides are TGTGCCAGCAGTCGACCGGGACTTTTCTACGAGCAGTACTTC. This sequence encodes CASSRPGLFYEQYF.

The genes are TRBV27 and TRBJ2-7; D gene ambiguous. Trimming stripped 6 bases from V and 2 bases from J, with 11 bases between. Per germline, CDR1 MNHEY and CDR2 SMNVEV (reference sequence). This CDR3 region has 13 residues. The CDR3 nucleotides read TGTGCCAGCAGGGACCGCGTAACCTACGAGCAGTACTTC. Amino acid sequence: CASRDRVTYEQYF.

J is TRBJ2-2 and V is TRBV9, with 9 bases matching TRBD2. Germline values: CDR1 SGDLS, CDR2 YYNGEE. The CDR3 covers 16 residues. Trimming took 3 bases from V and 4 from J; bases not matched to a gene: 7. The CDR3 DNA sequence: TGTGCCAGCAGCGGACCGGGACTAGCTCCCACCGGGGAGCTGTTTTTT. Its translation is CASSGPGLAPTGELFF.

Written as DNA, the CDR3 is TGTGCCAGCAGTCCCCGAAAGGGCCTCCATCTAGACGAGCAGTACTTC. Residues: CASSPRKGLHLDEQYF. J is TRBJ2-7 and V is TRBV28; D gene unclear. The CDR3 loop spans 16 amino acids. V lost 5 bases to trimming and J lost 5 bases, with 22 bases between them. CDR1 and CDR2 (germline): MDHEN, SYDVKM.

This CDR3 is CASSRTEGRGYTF. For the CDR3, the DNA is TGTGCCAGCAGCCGGACGGAGGGAAGAGGCTACACCTTC. The chain carries TRBV6-4 and TRBJ1-2, with unresolved D. V shed 6 bases and J shed 8 bases, with 16 bases lying between them. CDR1 is MRHNA, CDR2 SNTAGT, per germline. This CDR3 spans 13 amino acids.

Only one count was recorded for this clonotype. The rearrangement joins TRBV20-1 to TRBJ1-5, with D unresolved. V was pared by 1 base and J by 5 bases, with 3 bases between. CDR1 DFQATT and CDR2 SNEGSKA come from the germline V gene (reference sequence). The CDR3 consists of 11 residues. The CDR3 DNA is TGCAGTGCTAGAGTTTATCAGCCCCAGCATTTT. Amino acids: CSARVYQPQHF.

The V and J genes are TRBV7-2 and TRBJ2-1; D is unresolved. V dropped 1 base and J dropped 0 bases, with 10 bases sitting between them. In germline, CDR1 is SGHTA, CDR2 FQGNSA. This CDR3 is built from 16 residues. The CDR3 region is CASSLERMSSYNEQFF. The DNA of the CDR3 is TGTGCCAGCAGCTTAGAACGGATGAGCTCCTACAATGAGCAGTTCTTC.

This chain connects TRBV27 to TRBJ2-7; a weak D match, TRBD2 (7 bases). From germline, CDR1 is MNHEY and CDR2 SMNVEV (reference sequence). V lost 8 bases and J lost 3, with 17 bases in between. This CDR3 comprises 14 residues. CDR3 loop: CASPQEGGSYEQYF. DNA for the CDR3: TGTGCCAGCCCCCAGGAGGGGGGGAGCTACGAGCAGTACTTC.